This entry lists 5 T cell receptor beta chains sequenced from one sample in a study of CD8 T cells in Susac syndrome. The RNA, roughly 0.5 to 1 ug, was put through reverse transcription using random hexamers. One entry per CDR3 protein, called by TCRdb with MiXCR from the immunoSEQ multiplex PCR reads. The table lists about 120,000 distinct CDR3 sequences, around 94% of them singletons. The specimen was CD4+ T cells from PBMCs. The receptors stem from a human donor in good health.

V usage is TRBV5-4 and J usage is TRBJ2-7; tentatively, D is TRBD1 (6 bases). Trimming took off 4 bases at V and 3 bases at J, with 20 bases between the two ends. CDR3 length equals 16 residues. The germline V gene has CDR1 SGHNT and CDR2 YYREEE (reference sequence). The CDR3 here is CASSPSTGTRSYEQYF. CDR3 DNA: TGTGCCAGCAGCCCGAGCACAGGGACAAGAAGCTACGAGCAGTACTTC.

J is TRBJ2-3 and V is TRBV25-1, with 7 bases matching TRBD1. The junction had 6 bases not matched to a gene; V was cut back by 3 bases and J by 0 bases. This CDR3 region has 16 residues. CDR1 and CDR2 (germline): MGHDK, SYGVNS. The CDR3 region has the DNA TGTGCCAGCAGTGAGACAGGGTGGTATAGCACAGATACGCAGTATTTT. Residues: CASSETGWYSTDTQYF.

The sample holds one count of this clonotype. The chain combines TRBV29-1 with TRBJ2-5; 12 nucleotides match TRBD1. CDR3 length: 15 residues. With V trimmed by 6 bases and J by 5 bases, 10 bases remained unmatched. Germline CDR1 and CDR2: SQVTM and ANQGSEA. In nucleotides, the CDR3 is TGCAGCGTAGCCGGGACAGGGGGCCTCGGTGAGACCCAGTACTTC. Its translation: CSVAGTGGLGETQYF. Supplemented by reference TRBV29-1 and TRBJ2-5, the full variable domain reads SAVISQKPSRDICQRGTSLTIQCQVDSQVTMMFWYRQQPGQSLTLIATANQGSEATYESGFVIDKFPISRPNLTFSTLTVSNMSPEDSSIYLCSVAGTGGLGETQYFGPGTRLLVL.

The chain recombines TRBV28 with TRBJ2-7; 10 bases match TRBD2. The CDR3 contains 14 residues. V shed 7 bases and J 0 bases; nucleotides not matched to a gene: 3. Germline CDR1 MDHEN, CDR2 SYDVKM. CDR3 residues: CASTLAGDSYEQYF. CDR3 nucleotide sequence: TGTGCCAGCACCCTAGCGGGGGACTCCTACGAGCAGTACTTC.

The chain uses TRBV30 and TRBJ2-5, with a tentative D call TRBD1 (6 bases). The germline CDR1 and CDR2 sequences are GTSNPN and SVGIG (reference sequence). This CDR3 region has 16 residues. V lost 2 bases to trimming and J lost 5 bases, with 21 bases between them. CDR3 amino acids: CAWSWTADLPWETQYF. The DNA for the CDR3 is TGTGCCTGGAGTTGGACAGCGGACCTTCCCTGGGAGACCCAGTACTTC.